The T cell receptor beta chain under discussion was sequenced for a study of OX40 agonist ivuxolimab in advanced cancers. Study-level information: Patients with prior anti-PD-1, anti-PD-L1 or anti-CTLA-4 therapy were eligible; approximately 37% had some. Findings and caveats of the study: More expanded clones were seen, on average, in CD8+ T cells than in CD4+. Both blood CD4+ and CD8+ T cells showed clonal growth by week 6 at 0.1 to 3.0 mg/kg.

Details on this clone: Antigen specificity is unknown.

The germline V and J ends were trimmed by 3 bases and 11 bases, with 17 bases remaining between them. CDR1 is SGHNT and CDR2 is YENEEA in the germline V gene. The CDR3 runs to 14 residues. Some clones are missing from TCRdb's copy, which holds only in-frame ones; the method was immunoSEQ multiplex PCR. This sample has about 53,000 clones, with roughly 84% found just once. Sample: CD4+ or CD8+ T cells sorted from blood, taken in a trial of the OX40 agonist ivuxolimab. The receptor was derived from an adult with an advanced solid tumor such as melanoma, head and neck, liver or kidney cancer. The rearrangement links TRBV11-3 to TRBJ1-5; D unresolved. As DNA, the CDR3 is TGTGCCAGCAGCTTTTTCGGTTCTCGGAAATCCCAGCATTTT. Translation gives CASSFFGSRKSQHF.